Detailed here is one T cell receptor (beta chain). TCRdb's copy holds only in-frame clones and misses some; the assay was immunoSEQ multiplex PCR. The sample has 95,000 to 100,000 clones, 92% seen once. The sample belongs to a study of T cell changes during pregnancy in multiple sclerosis. V was pared by 5 bases and J by 2 bases, with 20 bases between. From germline, CDR1 is SGHAT and CDR2 FQNNGV. There are 17 residues in the CDR3. Sequencing was performed on peripheral blood, taken after pregnancy. The chain employs TRBV11-2 and TRBJ2-3; tentative D call: TRBD2 (6 bases). This clonotype originated in a female donor in good health, enrolled as a control in a pregnancy study. CDR3: CASSPRGLYLNTDTQYF. CDR3 sequence (DNA): TGTGCCAGCAGCCCCCGGGGACTCTATTTGAACACAGATACGCAGTATTTT.